Listed here are 28 T cell receptor beta chains from one sample, sequenced in a study of T and B cells in COVID-19 patients. BIOMED2 TRB-A/B primer pools were used in multiplex TRB PCR. TCRdb recomputed calls from the multiplex PCR reads with MiXCR, one row per CDR3 protein. This sample has about 5,000 distinct CDR3 sequences, with over 25% found just once. Blood genomic DNA input for TRB amplification was roughly 230-550 ng. The sequenced material came from blood. These receptors came from a human donor with active COVID-19.

The DNA of the CDR3 is TGTGCCAGCAGCCCCGGGACTAGCGGGAGGACAGATACGCAGTATTTT. The encoded protein is CASSPGTSGRTDTQYF. This chain uses TRBV7-6 with TRBJ2-3; 15 bases match TRBD2. V was clipped by 5 bases and J by 3 bases; unmatched bases: 3. This CDR3 is 16 amino acids long. CDR1 and CDR2 (germline): SGHVS, FNYEAQ.

J is TRBJ2-3 and V is TRBV7-2; D not certain. V was cut by 4 bases and J by 1 base, with 6 bases left in between. This CDR3 has 13 amino acids. Germline V gene data show CDR1 as SGHTA and CDR2 as FQGNSA. CDR3 sequence reads: CASSSRGTDTQYF. The CDR3 region has the DNA TGTGCCAGCAGCTCTCGGGGCACAGATACGCAGTATTTT.

The J gene is TRBJ2-7, the V gene TRBV4-3, with TRBD2 matching over 8 bases. The CDR3 spans 15 residues. Germline assignment: CDR1 LGHNA and CDR2 YSLEER. V shed 1 base, J shed 2 bases, and the junction held 4 bases outside the gene matches. The CDR3 spells CASSQGPGGPYEQYF. The CDR3 DNA is TGCGCCAGCAGCCAAGGGCCGGGAGGGCCCTACGAGCAGTACTTC.

By share of the sample, this clonotype is medium-sized. The chain recombines TRBV5-5 with TRBJ2-7; D not certain. The V gene lost 0 bases and the J gene lost 3 bases, with 7 bases spanning the gap. CDR1 is SGHKS, CDR2 YYEKEE, per germline (reference sequence). This CDR3 is 13 amino acids long. The CDR3 DNA follows: TGTGCCAGCAGCTTGGGGGCCCTCTACGAGCAGTACTTC. Translation gives CASSLGALYEQYF.

The V gene is TRBV19, the J gene TRBJ2-1, with TRBD2 matching over 12 bases. This CDR3 spans 13 amino acids. The V segment lost 5 bases and the J segment 12 bases; nucleotides outside the gene matches: 5. In germline, CDR1 is LNHDA, CDR2 SQIVND (reference sequence). CDR3 sequence (DNA): TGTGCCAGTAGTTCCTTACTAGCGGGAGGGCAGTTCTTC. Its translation: CASSSLLAGGQFF.

About this clonotype itself: Since a much larger clone is just one base distant, this may be a read error. The chain recombines TRBV30 with TRBJ2-7, with D perhaps matching TRBD1 (6 bases). Germline lookup yields CDR1 GTSNPN and CDR2 SVGIG (reference sequence). The CDR3 is 12 amino acids. Trimming stripped 3 bases from V and 2 bases from J, with 8 bases between. CDR3 nucleotides: TGTGCCTGGAGAGAGGGGGCCTACGAGCAGTACTTC. Translated, it gives CAWREGAYEQYF.

This clonotype counts as medium-sized (0.01 to 0.1%). CDR3 bases: TGTGCCAGCAGTAAAGGGGGGCTCTATACTGAAGCTTTCTTT. This encodes CASSKGGLYTEAFF. This sequence joins TRBV6-5 and TRBJ1-1; TRBD1 is a possible D gene (6 bases). Germline CDR1 and CDR2: MNHEY and SVGAGI. This CDR3 has 14 residues. Between the trimmed V and J ends, which lost 5 bases and 5 bases, there was a span of 15 bases.

The J gene is TRBJ2-6, the V gene TRBV10-3; D not resolved. With 6 bases removed from V and 0 bases from J, the gap between germline ends came to 12 bases. In germline, CDR1 is ENHRY, CDR2 SYGVKD. This CDR3 has 16 residues. CDR3 sequence reads: CAISPRISSGANVLTF. Written as DNA, the CDR3 is TGTGCCATCAGCCCCCGGATCAGCTCTGGGGCCAACGTCCTGACTTTC.

This clonotype was seen a few times. V usage is TRBV20-1 and J usage is TRBJ2-1; perhaps TRBD2 as D (6 bases). V dropped 3 bases and J dropped 6 bases, with 12 bases sitting between them. Germline loops: CDR1 DFQATT, CDR2 SNEGSKA (reference sequence). The CDR3 covers 13 residues. The CDR3: CSASGRGPNEQFF. The CDR3, as DNA: TGCAGTGCTAGCGGGAGAGGCCCCAATGAGCAGTTCTTC.

This clonotype showed up just a few times. The chain has TRBV6-6 and TRBJ2-6; D gene ambiguous. This CDR3 has 15 residues. The V end lost 2 bases, the J end lost 2 bases, and 7 bases lay between the germline ends. Per the germline V gene, CDR1 is MNHNY and CDR2 is SVGAGI (reference sequence). CDR3 in amino acids: CASSYLSPGANVLTF. Written as DNA, the CDR3 is TGTGCCAGCAGTTACCTGAGTCCTGGGGCCAACGTCCTGACTTTC.

This clonotype is medium-sized (0.01 to 0.1%). The chain uses TRBV27 and TRBJ2-5, with 11 bases fitting TRBD1. Germline values: CDR1 MNHEY, CDR2 SMNVEV (reference sequence). V dropped 5 bases and J dropped 6; count of bases not matched to a gene: 5. The CDR3 is 14 amino acids. The CDR3 is CASSRTGGRKTQYF. The CDR3 DNA sequence: TGTGCCAGCAGTCGGACAGGGGGCAGGAAGACCCAGTACTTC.

This clonotype is labeled medium-sized (0.01 to 0.1%). The rearrangement links TRBV18 to TRBJ1-3; weak D call: TRBD1 (6 bases). The length of the CDR3 is 15 residues. The germline CDR1 and CDR2 sequences are KGHSH and LQKENI. Trimming removed 4 bases at V and 2 bases at J, with 12 bases between. As DNA, the CDR3 is TGTGCCAGCTCACAGAACAGGGAGCCTGGAAACACCATATATTTT. Amino acid sequence: CASSQNREPGNTIYF. Filled out from reference TRBV18 and TRBJ1-3, the complete variable domain reads NAGVMQNPRHLVRRRGQEARLRCSPMKGHSHVYWYRQLPEEGLKFMVYLQKENIIDESGMPKERFSAEFPKEGPSILRIQQVVRGDSAAYFCASSQNREPGNTIYFGEGSWLTVV.

The chain links TRBV4-3 to TRBJ1-2, with D uncertain. V was shortened by 1 base and J by 3 bases, with 6 bases between the two germline ends. The CDR3 is made up of 13 amino acids. Germline CDR1 LGHNA, CDR2 YSLEER. CDR3 residues: CASSQGVYYGYTF. DNA for the CDR3: TGCGCCAGCAGCCAAGGGGTTTACTATGGCTACACCTTC.

In regard to this clonotype: A much bigger clone sits one base away, suggesting this may be a read error. This chain uses TRBV5-6 with TRBJ2-4; TRBD2 might be the D (7 bases). V dropped 6 bases and J dropped 15 bases, with 16 bases sitting between them. The CDR3 is 11 amino acids. CDR1 is SGHDT and CDR2 is YYEEEE in the germline V gene. DNA for the CDR3: TGTGCCAGCAACCTAGGGGGGGAGCTGTACTTC. Protein sequence: CASNLGGELYF. The full variable domain, its missing parts supplied by reference TRBV5-6 and TRBJ2-4, is DAGVTQSPTHLIKTRGQQVTLRCSPKSGHDTVSWYQQALGQGPQFIFQYYEEEERQRGNFPDRFSGHQFPNYSSELNVNALLLGDSALYLCASNLGGELYFGAGTRLSVL.

Comment on this clonotype: Compared with germline, one end of the junction differs, possibly owing to a read error. J is TRBJ1-2 and V is TRBV5-4; the match to TRBD1 covers 9 bases. The CDR3 covers 14 residues. Germline CDR1 SGHNT, CDR2 YYREEE (reference sequence). CDR3 protein: CASSSDRGYGGYTF. CDR3 bases: TGCGCCAGCAGCTCCGACAGGGGGTATGGTGGCTACACCTTC.

The J gene is TRBJ2-1, the V gene TRBV6-6, with 9 bases lining up with TRBD2. Trimming cost V 10 bases and J 5 bases; bases outside gene matches: 9. Per germline, CDR1 MNHNY and CDR2 SVGAGI (reference sequence). The CDR3 runs to 14 residues. In nucleotides, the CDR3 is TGTGCCACCAGCAGAGCGGGAGGTGACAATGAGCAGTTCTTC. It translates to CATSRAGGDNEQFF.

The chain employs TRBV27 and TRBJ1-5; D not resolved. The germline V gene has CDR1 MNHEY and CDR2 SMNVEV (reference sequence). Deletions cut 5 bases from V and 3 bases from J, with 14 bases between. This CDR3 comprises 15 residues. CDR3 in amino acids: CASSRIDRFNQPQHF. Written as DNA, the CDR3 is TGTGCCAGCAGTCGTATCGACCGCTTCAATCAGCCCCAGCATTTT.

This clonotype appeared many times. For the CDR3, the DNA is TGTGCCCATACGAGGGGGAACACTGAAGCTTTCTTT. This translates into CAHTRGNTEAFF. The chain carries TRBV30 and TRBJ1-1; weak D call: TRBD1 (5 bases). Per germline, CDR1 GTSNPN and CDR2 SVGIG (reference sequence). The CDR3 runs to 12 residues. V was pared by 8 bases and J by 1 base, with 11 bases between.

The chain joins TRBV18 to TRBJ2-2; 10 bases map to TRBD1. This CDR3 region has 15 residues. The V segment lost 3 bases and the J segment 5 bases; nucleotides outside the gene matches: 3. The germline CDR1 and CDR2 sequences are KGHSH and LQKENI. CDR3 sequence reads: CASSPGTGVTGELFF. The DNA for the CDR3 is TGTGCCAGCTCACCCGGGACAGGGGTTACCGGGGAGCTGTTTTTT.

This clonotype is labeled medium-sized. The V gene is TRBV6-5, the J gene TRBJ2-5; 11 nucleotides align to TRBD2. Trimming took 4 bases from V and 3 from J; bases not matched to a gene: 10. The germline V gene has CDR1 MNHEY and CDR2 SVGAGI. This CDR3 has 17 amino acids. The CDR3 here is CASSSPASGRWEETQYF. The CDR3 DNA follows: TGTGCCAGCAGTTCCCCGGCTAGCGGGAGGTGGGAAGAGACCCAGTACTTC.

The genes are TRBV7-2 and TRBJ2-1; D is unclear. CDR1 SGHTA and CDR2 FQGNSA come from the germline V gene. The CDR3 has 15 residues. The V end lost 3 bases, the J end lost 0 bases, and 9 bases lay between the germline ends. CDR3 nucleotide sequence: TGTGCCAGCAGCTTTAAGCGCCTCTCCTACAATGAGCAGTTCTTC. Translated: CASSFKRLSYNEQFF.

This clonotype is deemed medium-sized. The chain links TRBV30 to TRBJ2-7; D not certain. V dropped 1 base and J dropped 2 bases, with 6 bases sitting between them. The germline V gene encodes CDR1 GTSNPN and CDR2 SVGIG (reference sequence). This CDR3 spans 12 amino acids. The CDR3 DNA reads as TGTGCCTGGAGTGCGGTCCCCTACGAGCAGTACTTC. It encodes CAWSAVPYEQYF.

This clonotype was detected only once. The rearrangement joins TRBV29-1 to TRBJ2-2; 11 nucleotides line up with TRBD2. The CDR3 length is 14 residues. V dropped 6 bases and J dropped 3; count of bases not matched to a gene: 3. CDR1 is SQVTM and CDR2 is ANQGSEA in the germline V gene. The CDR3 DNA sequence: TGCAGCGTAGGACTAGCGGGCTACACCGGGGAGCTGTTTTTT. This sequence encodes CSVGLAGYTGELFF.

This clonotype qualifies as medium-sized. The V gene is TRBV30, the J gene TRBJ2-3, with 7 bases identical to TRBD1. The CDR3 sequence is 14 residues long. V gave up 7 bases and J gave up 3 bases; unmatched junction bases: 10. From germline, CDR1 is GTSNPN and CDR2 SVGIG (reference sequence). The CDR3 protein is CASKTGVSTDTQYF. DNA for the CDR3: TGTGCCTCAAAAACAGGGGTTTCTACAGATACGCAGTATTTT.

There are a few counts of this clonotype. The chain's CDR3 is CASIMDGGRIYGYTF. CDR3 in DNA: TGTGCCAGCATTATGGACGGGGGTAGAATTTATGGCTACACCTTC. The chain recombines TRBV6-2 or TRBV6-3 with TRBJ1-2; weak D call: TRBD1 (5 bases). V was shortened by 7 bases and J by 5 bases, with 20 bases between the two germline ends. The CDR3 extends over 15 amino acids. The germline V gene has CDR1 MNHEY and CDR2 SVGEGT.

J is TRBJ2-1 and V is TRBV20-1; 11 nucleotides match TRBD2. The V gene's germline CDR1 is DFQATT and CDR2 SNEGSKA (reference sequence). V shed 8 bases and J 5 bases; nucleotides not matched to a gene: 11. The CDR3 has 15 amino acids. The CDR3 is CSLAWTSGFNNEQFF. The CDR3 bases are TGCAGTCTAGCATGGACTAGCGGGTTTAACAATGAGCAGTTCTTC.

This clonotype came up a few times. The rearrangement joins TRBV10-3 to TRBJ1-6; maybe TRBD1 (5 bases). CDR3 length equals 12 residues. Trimming pared 4 bases from V and 14 bases from J, leaving 12 bases between. Germline CDR1 is ENHRY and CDR2 is SYGVKD. The CDR3 DNA reads TGTGCCATCAGTGGCGGGGCCGGGACCCTCCACTTT. Amino acid sequence: CAISGGAGTLHF.

Sample share makes this clonotype medium-sized (0.01 to 0.1%). This chain links TRBV6-6 with TRBJ2-1, with 8 bases aligning to TRBD1. This CDR3 has 14 residues. Germline loops: CDR1 MNHNY, CDR2 SVGAGI (reference sequence). With 8 bases clipped from V and 0 bases from J, the junction kept 3 bases outside the gene matches. CDR3 in amino acids: CASLDRGSYNEQFF. The CDR3 DNA reads TGTGCCAGCCTCGACAGGGGCTCCTACAATGAGCAGTTCTTC.